A single sample gave rise to the 24 T cell receptor beta chains below, sequenced in a study of blood T cell repertoires in COVID-19. Sequencing used immunoSEQ multiplex PCR; TCRdb keeps in-frame clones, though not all of them. The table lists approximately 49,000 clones, approximately 87% of them singletons. Sequencing used peripheral blood. The origin of the receptors is a man aged 45-65 years with acute or convalescent COVID-19.

This clone was seen more than once but under ten times. Distinct nucleotide sequences in the sample also encode this CDR3. The chain uses TRBV18 and TRBJ2-7; D possibly corresponds to TRBD2 (5 bases). Trimming left V 2 bases short and J 0 bases short, with 5 bases between. The germline CDR1 and CDR2 sequences are KGHSH and LQKENI. CDR3 length: 13 amino acids. This CDR3 is CASSPGSSYEQYF. For the CDR3, the DNA is TGTGCCAGCTCACCAGGGAGCTCCTACGAGCAGTACTTC.

This sequence joins TRBV27 and TRBJ1-6; 7 nucleotides match TRBD1. Trimming at V came to 2 bases and at J to 7 bases, leaving 2 bases not matched to a gene. The CDR3 extends over 14 amino acids. Germline loops: CDR1 MNHEY, CDR2 SMNVEV (reference sequence). CDR3 sequence reads: CASSLAGGNSPLHF. The CDR3 region has the DNA TGTGCCAGCAGTTTAGCAGGGGGGAATTCACCCCTCCACTTT.

This clone came up a few times. The chain has TRBV5-1 and TRBJ1-1; tentatively, D is TRBD1 (5 bases). This CDR3 region has 14 residues. The V end lost 3 bases, the J end lost 5 bases, and 14 bases lay between the germline ends. Per the germline V gene, CDR1 is SGHRS and CDR2 is YFSETQ. CDR3 bases: TGCGCCAGCAGCTCCAATGGGGCATGGACTGAAGCTTTCTTT. It encodes CASSSNGAWTEAFF.

The genes are TRBV2 and TRBJ1-5, with 7 bases lining up with TRBD1. Germline V gene data show CDR1 as SNHLY and CDR2 as FYNNEI. The CDR3 sequence is 14 residues long. Losses at the gene ends were 6 bases for V and 2 bases for J; bases not matched to a gene: 4. The CDR3 DNA follows: TGTGCCAGCAGAACCGGGACAGGCAATCAGCCCCAGCATTTT. Protein sequence: CASRTGTGNQPQHF.

The CDR3 here is CASSRTGGVSSYNEQFF. CDR3 DNA sequence: TGTGCCAGCAGCCGGACCGGGGGGGTAAGTTCCTACAATGAGCAGTTCTTC. The V gene is TRBV4-2, the J gene TRBJ2-1; 8 bases are shared with TRBD2. The CDR3 is 17 amino acids. Germline V CDR1 and CDR2: LGHNA, YNFKEQ. With 4 bases clipped from V and 1 base from J, the junction kept 9 bases outside the gene matches.

V gene TRBV12-3 or TRBV12-4 combines with J gene TRBJ1-2; TRBD1 might be the D (5 bases). Deletions cut 7 bases from V and 2 bases from J, with 11 bases between. This CDR3 is 13 amino acids long. The CDR3 reads CASKPGRNYGYTF. CDR3 nucleotide sequence: TGTGCCAGCAAGCCAGGGAGGAACTATGGCTACACCTTC.

V is TRBV19 and J is TRBJ1-1; TRBD1 aligns across 9 bases. CDR3 size: 14 residues. The germline V gene encodes CDR1 LNHDA and CDR2 SQIVND (reference sequence). V dropped 7 bases and J dropped 7; count of bases not matched to a gene: 10. CDR3 residues: CASKIPGQGGEAFF. The CDR3 DNA follows: TGTGCCAGTAAAATACCGGGACAGGGAGGTGAAGCTTTCTTT.

The genes are TRBV19 and TRBJ1-2; TRBD1 is a possible D gene (5 bases). In germline, CDR1 is LNHDA, CDR2 SQIVND (reference sequence). Trimming shortened V by 7 bases and J by 1 base, and 13 bases separated the two germline ends. This CDR3 is built from 14 residues. CDR3 protein: CASTRTLDNYGYTF. The CDR3 DNA sequence: TGTGCCAGTACAAGGACACTTGATAACTATGGCTACACCTTC.

As for this clone: Within the sample, other DNA sequences also encode this same CDR3. This sequence joins TRBV30 and TRBJ2-7, with TRBD2 identical over 10 bases. CDR3 size: 12 residues. From germline, CDR1 is GTSNPN and CDR2 SVGIG (reference sequence). With V trimmed by 6 bases and J by 4 bases, 3 bases remained unmatched. CDR3 in DNA: TGTGCCTGCCGACTAGCGGGTTACGAGCAGTACTTC. It translates to CACRLAGYEQYF.

This chain uses TRBV12-3 or TRBV12-4 with TRBJ2-5, with D unclear. This CDR3 has 13 amino acids. V lost 10 bases and J lost 0, with 12 bases in between. The CDR3 nucleotides read TGTGCCATCGCAAGAGGCAACCAAGAGACCCAGTACTTC. Protein sequence: CAIARGNQETQYF.

The rearrangement joins TRBV6-5 to TRBJ1-5; weak D call: TRBD1 (6 bases). Trimming shortened V by 8 bases and J by 7 bases, and 15 bases separated the two germline ends. CDR1 MNHEY and CDR2 SVGAGI come from the germline V gene. The CDR3 is 13 residues long. The CDR3 nucleotides are TGTGCCAGCCGAGGGGGGGGGCCGCAGCCCCAGCATTTT. Its protein product is CASRGGGPQPQHF.

The CDR3 nucleotides read TGTGCCAGCAGCATTACGAACACCGGGGAGCTGTTTTTT. This gives the protein CASSITNTGELFF. V gene TRBV7-6 combines with J gene TRBJ2-2; D gene unclear. This CDR3 is built from 13 residues. CDR1 SGHVS and CDR2 FNYEAQ come from the germline V gene. With 5 bases removed from V and 0 bases from J, the gap between germline ends came to 4 bases.

The rearrangement uses TRBV3-1 (or the pseudogene TRBV3-2) and TRBJ2-5; TRBD2 agrees at 12 bases. After removal of 2 bases from V and 2 bases from J, the junction contained 3 bases not matched to a gene. The CDR3 runs 16 residues. CDR1 and CDR2 from the germline V gene are LGHDT and YNNKEL (reference sequence). The CDR3 nucleotides read TGTGCCAGCAGCCAACTAGCGGGAGGGGGGCAAGAGACCCAGTACTTC. Amino acid sequence: CASSQLAGGGQETQYF.

The gene calls are TRBV7-9 and TRBJ2-1, with D hard to call. Germline V lookup: CDR1 SEHNR, CDR2 FQNEAQ (reference sequence). V was shortened by 3 bases and J by 5 bases, with 11 bases between the two germline ends. The CDR3 contains 14 residues. In DNA, the CDR3 is TGTGCCAGCAGCTTGCAGCTAGGAGACAATGAGCAGTTCTTC. Encoded protein: CASSLQLGDNEQFF.

The rearrangement joins TRBV19 to TRBJ1-5; 7 nucleotides line up with TRBD1. Germline CDR1 and CDR2: LNHDA and SQIVND (reference sequence). V shed 4 bases, J shed 1 base, and the junction held 10 bases outside the gene matches. The CDR3 runs to 17 residues. CDR3 loop: CASSTPNDRDSNQPQHF. Written as DNA, the CDR3 is TGTGCCAGTAGTACTCCTAATGACAGGGACAGCAATCAGCCCCAGCATTTT.

The chain carries TRBV6-5 and TRBJ2-7, with D possibly being TRBD1 (5 bases). The CDR3 has 12 amino acids. With 8 bases removed from V and 0 bases from J, the gap between germline ends came to 8 bases. Per the germline V gene, CDR1 is MNHEY and CDR2 is SVGAGI. The CDR3 region has the DNA TGTGCCAGCGGGGCCAACTCCTACGAGCAGTACTTC. It yields the protein CASGANSYEQYF.

This chain joins TRBV5-1 and TRBJ2-5, with a possible D match to TRBD2 (6 bases). V was shortened by 4 bases and J by 5 bases, with 21 bases between the two germline ends. CDR1 is SGHRS and CDR2 is YFSETQ in the germline V gene. The CDR3 has 16 amino acids. As DNA, the CDR3 is TGCGCCAGCAGCCGGGGACCTCGGACTACTGGGGAGACCCAGTACTTC. Protein: CASSRGPRTTGETQYF.

The rearrangement joins TRBV20-1 to TRBJ1-5; D ambiguous. The CDR3 runs 14 residues. The ends were cut back, 4 bases at V and 8 bases at J, with 18 bases in the middle. From germline, CDR1 is DFQATT and CDR2 SNEGSKA (reference sequence). CDR3 sequence: CSAIEGLAYEPQHF. The DNA of the CDR3 is TGCAGTGCTATTGAGGGTTTAGCCTATGAGCCCCAGCATTTT.

A single count supports this clone. The rearrangement uses TRBV6-2 or TRBV6-3 and TRBJ2-1; D might be TRBD2 (6 bases). V was pared by 6 bases and J by 0 bases, with 12 bases between. This CDR3 contains 15 residues. Germline-derived CDR1 and CDR2 are MNHEY and SVGEGT. The CDR3 coding sequence is TGTGCCAGCAGCGAAATAGCGGTCTCCTACAATGAGCAGTTCTTC. This translates into CASSEIAVSYNEQFF.

This clone was observed a single time. V usage is TRBV11-2 and J usage is TRBJ1-2; weak D call: TRBD1 (5 bases). Germline loops: CDR1 SGHAT, CDR2 FQNNGV. Trimming pared 4 bases from V and 4 bases from J, leaving 13 bases between. The CDR3 is 14 amino acids. The CDR3 DNA sequence: TGTGCCAGCAGCTCTGCGACAGCTGTCTATGGCTACACCTTC. This gives the protein CASSSATAVYGYTF.

The DNA of the CDR3 is TGTGCCAGCAGCTTAGGCCCGACAGGGTACTATGGCTACACCTTC. Amino acids: CASSLGPTGYYGYTF. The rearrangement joins TRBV11-2 to TRBJ1-2; TRBD1 matches at 7 bases. This CDR3 comprises 15 residues. Germline lookup yields CDR1 SGHAT and CDR2 FQNNGV. J gave up 3 bases and V 1 base, and 5 bases lay outside the gene matches. Full variable domain (outside the CDR3, taken from reference TRBV11-2 and TRBJ1-2): EAGVAQSPRYKIIEKRQSVAFWCNPISGHATLYWYQQILGQGPKLLIQFQNNGVVDDSQLPKDRFSAERLKGVDSTLKIQPAKLEDSAVYLCASSLGPTGYYGYTFGSGTRLTVV.

The chain links TRBV5-1 to TRBJ2-7; D remains ambiguous. CDR3 length: 14 amino acids. Trimming took off 0 bases at V and 4 bases at J, with 11 bases between the two ends. Germline lookup yields CDR1 SGHRS and CDR2 YFSETQ. Here the CDR3 DNA reads TGCGCCAGCAGCTTGGAGGCAGGCTTGTACGAGCAGTACTTC. Encoded protein: CASSLEAGLYEQYF.

The V and J genes are TRBV5-4 and TRBJ2-3; 9 bases map to TRBD2. The CDR3 extends over 14 amino acids. V dropped 4 bases and J dropped 2; count of bases not matched to a gene: 2. Germline-derived CDR1 and CDR2 are SGHNT and YYREEE (reference sequence). CDR3 nucleotide sequence: TGTGCCAGCAGCCTGGGACTAGCCACAGATACGCAGTATTTT. It translates to CASSLGLATDTQYF.

Only a few counts were recorded for this clone. J is TRBJ2-7 and V is TRBV6-5; 10 bases are a match to TRBD2. This CDR3 spans 15 amino acids. Germline V gives CDR1 MNHEY, CDR2 SVGAGI. The trim removed 5 bases at V and 0 bases at J, leaving 4 bases unmatched. The CDR3 sequence is CASSRGLADSYEQYF. The CDR3 nucleotides are TGTGCCAGCAGTAGAGGACTAGCGGACTCCTACGAGCAGTACTTC.